This TCR beta chain was recorded in a study of control samples from healthy donors and cancer patients (dated by TCRdb to the early 2020s). In this sample, this clone turned up once. Its binding antigen is unknown. The input lacks base qualities; no much larger clone sits a single base away. The method behind the library was the immunoSEQ multiplex PCR assay. Here the immuneACCESS table is served through TCRdb, limited to in-frame sequences with V and J called. Missing clones are a known gap in these copies; in checked studies unresolved V genes cover under half, and the rest lacks a known reason. Present in this sample are some 130,000 clones, approximately 92% of which were seen just once. Of the sample, about 1.9% falls within the top ten clones. This clonotype originated in a woman aged 45-59 years in good health. Sequenced sample: blood.

This receptor has the CDR3 CASSTTSGGINEQFF. The bases are TGTGCCAGCAGCACCACTAGCGGGGGAATAAATGAGCAGTTCTTC. The sequence links TRBV7-2 to TRBJ2-1, with 11 middle bases fitting TRBD2. The CDR3 contains 15 residues, cysteine and phenylalanine counted. Only the CDR3 part of the read is kept: 45 bases, read in frame from the first base. Trimming takes 5 bases off V and 7 bases off J; junction bases not matched to a gene: 7. CDR1 and CDR2 are drawn from the germline V gene: SGHTA, FQGNSA.